A single sample is the source of the 8 T cell receptor beta chains below, sequenced in a study of identical twins. MiXCR, applied by TCRdb to the 5' RACE reads, yields one record per CDR3 protein. The table records some 500,000 distinct CDR3 sequences, 7.5% to 10% of them present only once. The same specimen was also included in a second study, on yellow fever vaccine responses in identical twins.

Sequenced material: PBMCs. These receptors originate from a young woman in good health.

At least ten counts were recorded for this clonotype. The genes are TRBV6-1 and TRBJ1-3; 9 bases line up with TRBD1. V was pared by 6 bases and J by 0 bases, with 6 bases of the junction left unmatched. Per the germline V gene, CDR1 is MNHNS and CDR2 is SASEGT. The CDR3 is 16 residues long. CDR3 DNA: TGTGCCAGCAGGAAGATACAGGGGGCCTCTGGAAACACCATATATTTT. Its translation is CASRKIQGASGNTIYF.

The gene calls are TRBV9 and TRBJ1-2, with a possible D match to TRBD1 (6 bases). CDR1 and CDR2 from the germline V gene are SGDLS and YYNGEE. Trimming took off 0 bases at V and 5 bases at J, with 8 bases between the two ends. This CDR3 is 13 amino acids long. The CDR3 region has the DNA TGTGCCAGCAGCGTAGGAACAGGGTATGGCTACACCTTC. Translated, it gives CASSVGTGYGYTF.

This clonotype was observed a few times. CDR3 loop: CSVVGWTYGYTF. The CDR3 nucleotides read TGCAGCGTTGTGGGGTGGACATATGGCTACACCTTC. V is TRBV29-1 and J is TRBJ1-2; TRBD1 is a possible D gene (5 bases). With 4 bases removed from V and 5 bases from J, the gap between germline ends came to 11 bases. Per the germline V gene, CDR1 is SQVTM and CDR2 is ANQGSEA. The length of the CDR3 is 12 residues.

The rearrangement links TRBV7-9 to TRBJ2-5; 7 nucleotides agree with TRBD2. The length of the CDR3 is 15 residues. V dropped 7 bases and J dropped 5; count of bases not matched to a gene: 13. Germline V lookup: CDR1 SEHNR, CDR2 FQNEAQ (reference sequence). CDR3 nucleotides: TGTGCCAGCACCTCCCTCGGCGGGAGCGGCGAGACCCAGTACTTC. Translation: CASTSLGGSGETQYF.

This clonotype appeared many times. This chain uses TRBV7-2 with TRBJ2-3; D not resolved. Germline values: CDR1 SGHTA, CDR2 FQGNSA. V was shortened by 5 bases and J by 4 bases, with 10 bases between the two germline ends. The CDR3 contains 13 residues. The CDR3 here is CASSPDKADTQYF. CDR3 coding DNA: TGTGCCAGCAGCCCTGACAAGGCAGATACGCAGTATTTT. The full variable domain, with the rest looked up from reference TRBV7-2 and TRBJ2-3, is GAGVSQSPSNKVTEKGKDVELRCDPISGHTALYWYRQSLGQGLEFLIYFQGNSAPDKSGLPSDRFSAERTGGSVSTLTIQRTQQEDSAVYLCASSPDKADTQYFGPGTRLTVL.

This clonotype was detected a few times. CDR3 nucleotide sequence: TGTGCCAGCAGTTTCAGGGGGCCAAACACTGAAGCTTTCTTT. Encoded protein: CASSFRGPNTEAFF. The V and J genes are TRBV27 and TRBJ1-1; 8 bases are shared with TRBD1. There are 14 residues in the CDR3. Per the germline V gene, CDR1 is MNHEY and CDR2 is SMNVEV (reference sequence). V shed 3 bases and J 2 bases; nucleotides not matched to a gene: 2.

This clonotype has only a few counts. The CDR3: CSCLHGDTGELFF. As DNA, the CDR3 is TGCAGCTGCCTCCATGGTGACACCGGGGAGCTGTTTTTT. The gene calls are TRBV29-1 and TRBJ2-2; D unresolved. This CDR3 has 13 residues. V was clipped by 8 bases and J by 3 bases, with 13 bases between them. The V gene's germline CDR1 is SQVTM and CDR2 ANQGSEA.

This clonotype showed up many times. The V call is TRBV20-1, the J call TRBJ2-7, with D possibly matching TRBD2 (6 bases). There are 14 residues in the CDR3. Trimming took off 3 bases at V and 1 base at J, with 13 bases between the two ends. CDR1 and CDR2 from the germline V gene are DFQATT and SNEGSKA (reference sequence). Here the CDR3 DNA reads TGCAGTGCTAGCCTTACGGGACTTTCCTACGAGCAGTACTTC. Protein product: CSASLTGLSYEQYF.